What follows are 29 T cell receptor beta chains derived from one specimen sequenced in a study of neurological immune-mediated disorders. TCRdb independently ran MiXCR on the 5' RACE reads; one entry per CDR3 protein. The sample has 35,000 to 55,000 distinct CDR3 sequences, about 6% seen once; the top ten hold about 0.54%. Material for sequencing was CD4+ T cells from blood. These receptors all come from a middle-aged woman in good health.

CDR3 residues: CASSLTSGRLFF. CDR3 DNA: TGTGCCAGCAGCTTAACTAGCGGGAGATTGTTCTTC. The chain combines TRBV7-2 with TRBJ2-1; 11 positions match TRBD2. Germline V CDR1 and CDR2: SGHTA, FQGNSA. The CDR3 is 12 amino acids. The V gene end was trimmed by 2 bases and the J gene end by 15 bases; junction bases not matched to a gene: 3.

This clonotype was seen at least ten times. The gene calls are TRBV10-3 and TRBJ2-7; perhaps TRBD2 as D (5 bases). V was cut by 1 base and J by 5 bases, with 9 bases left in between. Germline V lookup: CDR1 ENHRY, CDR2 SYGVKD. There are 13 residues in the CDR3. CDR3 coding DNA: TGTGCCATCAGTGAGTTCATCGGGAACGAGCAGTACTTC. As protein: CAISEFIGNEQYF.

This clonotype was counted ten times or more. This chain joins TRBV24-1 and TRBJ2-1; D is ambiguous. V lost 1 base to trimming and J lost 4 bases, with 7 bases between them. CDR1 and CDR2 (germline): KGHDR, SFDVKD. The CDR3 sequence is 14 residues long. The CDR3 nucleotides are TGTGCCACCAGTGATTTACCCCCTTACAATGAGCAGTTCTTC. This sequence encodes CATSDLPPYNEQFF.

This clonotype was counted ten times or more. In nucleotides, the CDR3 is TGCAGTGCTGTGGGCGAGCGGGATGCAGATACGCAGTATTTT. Its translation: CSAVGERDADTQYF. The chain couples TRBV20-1 to TRBJ2-3; 7 nucleotides match TRBD2. The V and J ends lost 5 bases and 4 bases, in that order; junction bases with no gene match: 9. CDR1 is DFQATT and CDR2 is SNEGSKA in the germline V gene (reference sequence). The CDR3 is 14 residues long.

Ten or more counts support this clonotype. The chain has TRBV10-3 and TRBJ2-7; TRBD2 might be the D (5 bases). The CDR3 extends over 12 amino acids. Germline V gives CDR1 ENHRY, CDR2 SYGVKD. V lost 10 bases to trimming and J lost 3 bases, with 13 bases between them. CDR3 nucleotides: TGTGCCACCCAAAGCGGAGGCTACGAGCAGTACTTC. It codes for CATQSGGYEQYF.

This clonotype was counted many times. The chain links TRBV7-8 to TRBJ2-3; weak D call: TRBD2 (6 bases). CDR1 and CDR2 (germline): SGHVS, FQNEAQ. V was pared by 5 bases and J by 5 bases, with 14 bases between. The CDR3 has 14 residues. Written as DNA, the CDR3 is TGTGCCAGCAGCCAACGAAGACTAGTAGATACGCAGTATTTT. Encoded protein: CASSQRRLVDTQYF. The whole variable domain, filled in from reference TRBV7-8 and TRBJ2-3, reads GAGVSQSPRYKVAKRGQDVALRCDPISGHVSLFWYQQALGQGPEFLTYFQNEAQLDKSGLPSDRFFAERPEGSVSTLKIQRTQQEDSAVYLCASSQRRLVDTQYFGPGTRLTVL.

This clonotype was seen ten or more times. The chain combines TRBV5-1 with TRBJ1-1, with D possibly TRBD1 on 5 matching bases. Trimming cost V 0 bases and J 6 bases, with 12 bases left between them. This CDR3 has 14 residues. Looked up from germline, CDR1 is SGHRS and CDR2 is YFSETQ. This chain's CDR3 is CASSLAAGFAEAFF. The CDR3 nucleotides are TGCGCCAGCAGCTTGGCCGCAGGGTTCGCTGAAGCTTTCTTT.

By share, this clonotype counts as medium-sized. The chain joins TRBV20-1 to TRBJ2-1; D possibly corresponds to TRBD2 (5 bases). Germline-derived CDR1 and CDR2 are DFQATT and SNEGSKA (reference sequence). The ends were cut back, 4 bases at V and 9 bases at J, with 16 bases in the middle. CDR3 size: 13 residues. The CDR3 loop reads CSAKTRVWGEQFF. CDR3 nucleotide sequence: TGCAGTGCTAAAACTAGGGTCTGGGGTGAGCAGTTCTTC.

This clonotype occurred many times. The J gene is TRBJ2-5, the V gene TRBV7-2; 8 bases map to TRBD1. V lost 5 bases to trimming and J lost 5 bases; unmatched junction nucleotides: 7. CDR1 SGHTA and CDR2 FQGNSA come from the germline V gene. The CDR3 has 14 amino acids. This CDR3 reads CASSAGGREETQYF. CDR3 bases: TGTGCCAGCAGCGCAGGGGGCAGGGAGGAGACCCAGTACTTC.

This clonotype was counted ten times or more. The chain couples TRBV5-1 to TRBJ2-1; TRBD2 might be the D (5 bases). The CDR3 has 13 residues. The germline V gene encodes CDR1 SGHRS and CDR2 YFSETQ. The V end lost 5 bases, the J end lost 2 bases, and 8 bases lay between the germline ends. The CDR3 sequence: CASRPGTYNEQFF. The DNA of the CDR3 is TGCGCCAGCAGACCGGGAACCTACAATGAGCAGTTCTTC.

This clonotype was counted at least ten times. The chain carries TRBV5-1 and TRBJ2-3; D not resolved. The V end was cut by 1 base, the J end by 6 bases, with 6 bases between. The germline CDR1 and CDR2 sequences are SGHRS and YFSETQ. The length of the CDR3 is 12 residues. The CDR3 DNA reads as TGCGCCAGCAGCTTGCCAGCGGATACGCAGTATTTT. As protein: CASSLPADTQYF.

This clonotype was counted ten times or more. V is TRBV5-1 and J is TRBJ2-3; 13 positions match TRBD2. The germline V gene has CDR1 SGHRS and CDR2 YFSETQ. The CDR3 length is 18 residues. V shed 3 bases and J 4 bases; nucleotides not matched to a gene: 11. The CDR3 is CASSSYRGLAGNPDTQYF. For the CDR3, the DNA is TGCGCCAGCAGCTCTTACAGGGGACTAGCGGGAAACCCAGATACGCAGTATTTT.

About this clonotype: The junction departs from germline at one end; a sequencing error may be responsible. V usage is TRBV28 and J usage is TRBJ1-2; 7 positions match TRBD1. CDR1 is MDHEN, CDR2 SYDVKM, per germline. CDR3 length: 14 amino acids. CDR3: CVSSSGTADYGYTF. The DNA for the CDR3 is TGTGTCAGCAGCTCCGGGACAGCGGACTATGGCTACACCTTC.

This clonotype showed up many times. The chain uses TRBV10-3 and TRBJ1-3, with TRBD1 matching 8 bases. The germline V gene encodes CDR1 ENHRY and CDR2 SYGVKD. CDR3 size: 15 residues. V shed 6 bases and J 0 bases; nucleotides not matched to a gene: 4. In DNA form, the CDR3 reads TGTGCCATCAGGGATACAGGGGGCTCTGGAAACACCATATATTTT. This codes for CAIRDTGGSGNTIYF.

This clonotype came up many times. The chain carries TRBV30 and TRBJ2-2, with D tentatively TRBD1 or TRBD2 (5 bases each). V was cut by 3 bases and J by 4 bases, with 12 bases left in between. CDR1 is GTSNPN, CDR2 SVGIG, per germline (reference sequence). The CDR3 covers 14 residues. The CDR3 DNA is TGTGCCTGGAGAGTGGGGACCATCACCGGGGAGCTGTTTTTT. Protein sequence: CAWRVGTITGELFF.

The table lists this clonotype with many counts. The CDR3 region has the DNA TGCGCCAGCAGCTTGGAGGGCGGGAGGCGCGGCTACGAGCAGTACTTC. Protein: CASSLEGGRRGYEQYF. The chain has TRBV5-1 and TRBJ2-7; 8 bases match TRBD2. Germline values: CDR1 SGHRS, CDR2 YFSETQ. The CDR3 has 16 amino acids. V shed 0 bases and J 3 bases; nucleotides not matched to a gene: 8.

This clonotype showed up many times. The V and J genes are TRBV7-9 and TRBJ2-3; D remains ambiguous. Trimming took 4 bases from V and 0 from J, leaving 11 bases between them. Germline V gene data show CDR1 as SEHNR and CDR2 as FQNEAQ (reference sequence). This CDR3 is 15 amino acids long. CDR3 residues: CASSSSFLSTDTQYF. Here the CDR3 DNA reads TGTGCCAGCAGCTCCAGCTTTTTGAGCACAGATACGCAGTATTTT.

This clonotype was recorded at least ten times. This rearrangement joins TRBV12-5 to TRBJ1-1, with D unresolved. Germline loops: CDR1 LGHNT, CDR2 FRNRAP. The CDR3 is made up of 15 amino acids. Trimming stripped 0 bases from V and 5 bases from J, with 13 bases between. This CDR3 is CASGLVLQRETEAFF. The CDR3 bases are TGTGCTAGTGGTTTGGTACTCCAACGGGAGACTGAAGCTTTCTTT.

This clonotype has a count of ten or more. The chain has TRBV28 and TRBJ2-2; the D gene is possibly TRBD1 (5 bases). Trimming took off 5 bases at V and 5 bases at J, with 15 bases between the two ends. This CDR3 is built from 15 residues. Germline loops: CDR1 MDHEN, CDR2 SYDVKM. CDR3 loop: CASSPGSRSTGELFF. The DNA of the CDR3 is TGTGCCAGCAGTCCAGGGTCCCGAAGTACCGGGGAGCTGTTTTTT.

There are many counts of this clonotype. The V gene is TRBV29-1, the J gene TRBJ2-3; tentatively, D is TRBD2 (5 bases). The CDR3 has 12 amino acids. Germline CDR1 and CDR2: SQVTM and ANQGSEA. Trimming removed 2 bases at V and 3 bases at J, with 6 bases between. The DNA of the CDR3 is TGCAGCGTTGAACGAGGGACAGATACGCAGTATTTT. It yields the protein CSVERGTDTQYF.

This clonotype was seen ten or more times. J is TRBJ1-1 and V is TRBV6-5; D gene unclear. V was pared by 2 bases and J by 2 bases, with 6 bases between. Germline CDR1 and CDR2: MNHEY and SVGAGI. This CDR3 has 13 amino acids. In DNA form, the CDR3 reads TGTGCCAGCAGTTACGGGCACAACACTGAAGCTTTCTTT. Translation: CASSYGHNTEAFF.

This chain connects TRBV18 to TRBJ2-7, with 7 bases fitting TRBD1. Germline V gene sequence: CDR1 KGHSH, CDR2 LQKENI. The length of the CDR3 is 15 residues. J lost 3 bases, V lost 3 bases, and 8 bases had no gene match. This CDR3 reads CASSPRDRAGYEQYF. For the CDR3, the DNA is TGTGCCAGCTCACCGAGAGACAGGGCGGGCTACGAGCAGTACTTC.

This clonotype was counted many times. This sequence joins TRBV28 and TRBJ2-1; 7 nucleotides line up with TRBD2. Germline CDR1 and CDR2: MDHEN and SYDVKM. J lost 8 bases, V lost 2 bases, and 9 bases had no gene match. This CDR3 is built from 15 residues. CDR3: CASSLRGEGRDEQFF. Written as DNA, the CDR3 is TGTGCCAGCAGTTTACGGGGGGAGGGTAGGGATGAGCAGTTCTTC.

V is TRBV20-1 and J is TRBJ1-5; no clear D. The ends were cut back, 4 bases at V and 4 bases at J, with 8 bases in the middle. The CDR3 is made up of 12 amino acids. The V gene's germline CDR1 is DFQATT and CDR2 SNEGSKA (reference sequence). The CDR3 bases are TGCAGTGCTAATCGAGTAAATCAGCCCCAGCATTTT. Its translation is CSANRVNQPQHF.

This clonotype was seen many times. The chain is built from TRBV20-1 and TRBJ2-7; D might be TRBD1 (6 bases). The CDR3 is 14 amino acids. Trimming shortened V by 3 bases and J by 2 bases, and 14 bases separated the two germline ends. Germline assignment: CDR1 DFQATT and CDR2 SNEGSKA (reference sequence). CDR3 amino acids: CSARVEGGAYEQYF. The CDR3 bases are TGCAGTGCTAGGGTGGAAGGGGGAGCCTACGAGCAGTACTTC.

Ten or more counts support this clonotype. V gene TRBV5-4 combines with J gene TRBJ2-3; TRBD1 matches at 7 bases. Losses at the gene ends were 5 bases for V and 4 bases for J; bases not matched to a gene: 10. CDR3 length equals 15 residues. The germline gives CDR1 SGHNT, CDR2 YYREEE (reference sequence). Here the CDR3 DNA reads TGTGCCAGCAGGATGGGGACAGAGACCCCAGATACGCAGTATTTT. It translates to CASRMGTETPDTQYF.

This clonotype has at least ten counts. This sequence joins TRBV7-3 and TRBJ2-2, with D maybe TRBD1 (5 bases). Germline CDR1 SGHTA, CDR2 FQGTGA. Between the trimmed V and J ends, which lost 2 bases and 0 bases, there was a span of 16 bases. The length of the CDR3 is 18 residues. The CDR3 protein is CASSLRALGAANTGELFF. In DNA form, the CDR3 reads TGTGCCAGCAGCTTACGGGCTTTAGGGGCCGCGAACACCGGGGAGCTGTTTTTT.

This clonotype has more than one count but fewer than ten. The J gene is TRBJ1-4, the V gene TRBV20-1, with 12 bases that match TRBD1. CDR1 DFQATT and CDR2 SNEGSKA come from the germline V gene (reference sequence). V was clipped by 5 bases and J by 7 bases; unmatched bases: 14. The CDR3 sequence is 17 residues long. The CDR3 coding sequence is TGCAGTGCTCCCGGGACAGGGGGCGTCATAGTCAGTGAAAAACTGTTTTTT. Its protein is CSAPGTGGVIVSEKLFF.

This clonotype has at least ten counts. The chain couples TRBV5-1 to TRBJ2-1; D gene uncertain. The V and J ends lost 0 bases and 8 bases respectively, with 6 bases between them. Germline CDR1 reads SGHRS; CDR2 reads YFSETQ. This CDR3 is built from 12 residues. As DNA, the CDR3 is TGCGCCAGCAGCTTGGTTTTCGATGAGCAGTTCTTC. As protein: CASSLVFDEQFF.